This paragraph reports one T cell receptor beta chain. This clone was recorded only once. Its antigen is currently not known. No much larger clone is present one base from it, and per-base qualities are unavailable. The data were obtained in a study of blood T cell repertoires in COVID-19 (dated by TCRdb to 2018 to 2021). Background on the whole study: Samples from collaborators originated in the United States, Italy and Spain and spanned both the acute and convalescent phases of COVID-19. The material from the prospective study consisted of cDNA or gDNA derived from T cells, B-cell-depleted T cells, or PBMCs. The dataset comprised deeply sampled blood TCRbeta repertoires from subjects exposed to, actively infected with, or recovered from COVID-19. The repertoires were made available in a free public database intended to serve as a resource for research on the immune response to SARS-CoV-2. The samples were drawn from two sources: the first 160 participants of the ongoing ImmuneRACE study, and 1,254 subjects contributed by 6 global collaborators. The sample metadata nearly always contained a de-identified subject ID, COVID-19 status, age in years and sex. Where available, HLA class I and class II types were taken from metadata supplied by the sample provider and were not determined by assay-based typing.

V is pared back by 6 bases and J by 4 bases, with 12 bases lying between the germline termini. Its CDR3 holds 12 amino acids, cysteine through phenylalanine. Just CDR3 DNA is preserved here, 36 bases in frame from base 1. From the germline V gene, CDR1 is SQVTM and CDR2 is ANQGSEA. Overall study results and their limits: Clinical and demographic metadata were provided uncurated, with the amount varying by source and participant.

TCRbeta CDR3 regions were amplified from genomic DNA by means of the immunoSEQ Assay, a bias-controlled multiplex PCR. Per the source publication's procedure: Nucleated cell counts per sample were estimated from amplification of reference gene primers within the assay. Sequence reads were collapsed and filtered to measure the absolute abundance of every unique TCRbeta CDR3 rearrangement. For each sample, productive Simpson clonality was calculated by taking the square root of Simpson's diversity index across productive rearrangements. TCRdb re-hosts the immuneACCESS table, in-frame sequences only. Its copies lack some clones; in the studies checked, an unresolved V gene accounts for under half of them, and the cause for the rest is not known. The V and J calls and clone size come from that table; D and trimming were worked out from the DNA. Recorded for this sample are 250,000 to 400,000 clones; approximately 81% of them occurred a single time. The leading ten clones occupy 1.5% to 2% of the sample.

Enrolling through a virtual design, the prospective study's participants ranged in age from roughly 18 to 90 years and lived across some 23 United States geographic areas. Cohort assignment in the prospective study relied on participant-reported clinical history from a screening survey and a study questionnaire. Exposed participants had been in contact, within 2 weeks of entering the study, with a person who had a PCR-confirmed or clinician-diagnosed case of COVID-19. In the prospective study, whole blood, serum and a nasopharyngeal or oropharyngeal swab were collected from each participant by mobile phlebotomists. Additional blood draws and questionnaires over an approximately 2-month period could optionally be provided by prospective study participants. Before DNA extraction, blood samples from the prospective study were shipped at room temperature or frozen.

The TCR sequence derives from a woman in her twenties or thirties who had been exposed to COVID-19. The sample consisted of PBMCs or T cells enriched from blood (not recorded which). The sequence joins TRBV29-1 to TRBJ1-1; no D gene can be assigned with confidence. The CDR3 is CSVGEARTEAFF. Here is the DNA: TGCAGCGTCGGGGAAGCACGCACTGAAGCTTTCTTT.